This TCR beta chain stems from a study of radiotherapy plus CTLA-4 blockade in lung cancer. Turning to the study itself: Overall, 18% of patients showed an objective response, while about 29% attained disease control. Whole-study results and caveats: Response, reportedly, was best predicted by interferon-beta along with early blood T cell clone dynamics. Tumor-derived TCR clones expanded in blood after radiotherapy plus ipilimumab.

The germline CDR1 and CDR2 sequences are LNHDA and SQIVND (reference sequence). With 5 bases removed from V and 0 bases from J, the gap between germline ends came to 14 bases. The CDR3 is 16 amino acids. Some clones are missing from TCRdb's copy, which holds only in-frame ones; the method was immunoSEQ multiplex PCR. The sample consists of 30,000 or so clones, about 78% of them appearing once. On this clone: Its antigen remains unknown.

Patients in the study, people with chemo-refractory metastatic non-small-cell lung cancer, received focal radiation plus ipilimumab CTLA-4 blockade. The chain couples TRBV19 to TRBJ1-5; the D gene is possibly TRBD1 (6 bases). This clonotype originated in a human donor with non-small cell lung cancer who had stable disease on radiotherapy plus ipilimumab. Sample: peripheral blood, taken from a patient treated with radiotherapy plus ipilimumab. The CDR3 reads CASSPTGIGSNQPQHF. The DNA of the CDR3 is TGTGCCAGTAGTCCCACAGGGATAGGTAGCAATCAGCCCCAGCATTTT.